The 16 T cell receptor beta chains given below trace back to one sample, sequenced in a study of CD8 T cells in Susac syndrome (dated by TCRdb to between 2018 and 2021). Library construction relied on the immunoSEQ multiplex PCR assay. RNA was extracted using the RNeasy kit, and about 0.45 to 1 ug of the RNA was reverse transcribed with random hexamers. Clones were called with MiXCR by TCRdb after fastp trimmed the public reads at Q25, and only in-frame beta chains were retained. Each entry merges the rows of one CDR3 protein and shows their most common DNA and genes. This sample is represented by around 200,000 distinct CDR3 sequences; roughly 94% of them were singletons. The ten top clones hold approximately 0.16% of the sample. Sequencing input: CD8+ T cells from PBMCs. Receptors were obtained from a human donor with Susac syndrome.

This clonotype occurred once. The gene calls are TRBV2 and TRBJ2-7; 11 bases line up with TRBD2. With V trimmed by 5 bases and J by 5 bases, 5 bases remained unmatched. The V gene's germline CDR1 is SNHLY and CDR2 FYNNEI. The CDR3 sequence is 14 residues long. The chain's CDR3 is CASSITSGRDEQYF. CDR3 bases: TGTGCCAGCAGTATTACTAGCGGGAGAGACGAGCAGTACTTC.

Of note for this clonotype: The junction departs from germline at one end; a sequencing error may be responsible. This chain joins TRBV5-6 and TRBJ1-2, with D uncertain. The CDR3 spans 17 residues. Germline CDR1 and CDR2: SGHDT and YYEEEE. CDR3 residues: CASSLEASFWPAYGYTF. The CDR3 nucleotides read TGTGCCAGCAGTTTGGAAGCAAGCTTCTGGCCCGCTTATGGCTACACCTTC.

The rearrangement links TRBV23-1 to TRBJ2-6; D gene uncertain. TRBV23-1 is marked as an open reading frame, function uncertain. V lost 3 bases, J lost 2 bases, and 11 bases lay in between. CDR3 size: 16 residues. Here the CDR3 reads CASSHPDGPGANVLTF. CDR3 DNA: TGCGCCAGCAGTCATCCAGACGGGCCTGGGGCCAACGTCCTGACTTTC.

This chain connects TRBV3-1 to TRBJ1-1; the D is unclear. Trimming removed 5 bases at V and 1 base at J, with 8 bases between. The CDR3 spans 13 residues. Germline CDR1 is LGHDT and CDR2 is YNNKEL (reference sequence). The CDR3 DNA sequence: TGTGCCAGCAGCTCCCCGACGAACACTGAAGCTTTCTTT. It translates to CASSSPTNTEAFF.

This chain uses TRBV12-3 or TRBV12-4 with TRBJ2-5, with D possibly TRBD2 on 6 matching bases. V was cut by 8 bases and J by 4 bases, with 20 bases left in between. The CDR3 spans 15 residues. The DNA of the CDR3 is TGTGCCAGCTCTGGAGGCGGGGCCCCCTCAGAGACCCAGTACTTC. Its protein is CASSGGGAPSETQYF.

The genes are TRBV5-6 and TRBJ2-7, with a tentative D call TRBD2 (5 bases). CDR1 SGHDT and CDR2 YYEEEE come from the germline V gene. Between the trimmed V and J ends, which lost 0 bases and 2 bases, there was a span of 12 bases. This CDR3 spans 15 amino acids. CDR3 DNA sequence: TGTGCCAGCAGCTTGGCAGCGGTCGGCCCCTACGAGCAGTACTTC. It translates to CASSLAAVGPYEQYF.

CDR3 coding DNA: TGTGCCAGCAGTTTGGGACAGGGCGACTACTACGAGCAGTACTTC. Translation: CASSLGQGDYYEQYF. The gene calls are TRBV27 and TRBJ2-7; 9 positions match TRBD1. The germline V gene has CDR1 MNHEY and CDR2 SMNVEV (reference sequence). Trimming took 3 bases from V and 3 from J; bases not matched to a gene: 6. This CDR3 spans 15 amino acids.

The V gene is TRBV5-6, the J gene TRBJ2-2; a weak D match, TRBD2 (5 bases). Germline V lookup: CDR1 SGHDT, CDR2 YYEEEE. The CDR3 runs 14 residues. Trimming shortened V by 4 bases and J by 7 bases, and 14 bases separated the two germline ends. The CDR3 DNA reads TGTGCCAGCAGCAGAACTAGATATATCGGGGAGCTGTTTTTT. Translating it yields CASSRTRYIGELFF.

The CDR3 DNA reads TGCAGTGCAAATAACCGGGACAACTACGAGCAGTACTTC. Its translation is CSANNRDNYEQYF. The chain is built from TRBV20-1 and TRBJ2-7; the D gene is possibly TRBD1 (6 bases). Germline loops: CDR1 DFQATT, CDR2 SNEGSKA (reference sequence). V was shortened by 6 bases and J by 3 bases, with 15 bases between the two germline ends. The length of the CDR3 is 13 residues.

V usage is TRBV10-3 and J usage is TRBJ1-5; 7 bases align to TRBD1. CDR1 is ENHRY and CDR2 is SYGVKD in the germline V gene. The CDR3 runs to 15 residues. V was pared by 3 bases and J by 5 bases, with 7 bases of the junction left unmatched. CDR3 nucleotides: TGTGCCATCAGTGACGGACAGGAACAATATCAGCCCCAGCATTTT. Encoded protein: CAISDGQEQYQPQHF.

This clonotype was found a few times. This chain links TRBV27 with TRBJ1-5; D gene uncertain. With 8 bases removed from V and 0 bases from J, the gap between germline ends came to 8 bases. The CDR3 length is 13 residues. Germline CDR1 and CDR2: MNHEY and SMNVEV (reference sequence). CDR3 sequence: CASSPYSNQPQHF. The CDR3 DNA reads TGTGCCAGCTCCCCTTATAGCAATCAGCCCCAGCATTTT.

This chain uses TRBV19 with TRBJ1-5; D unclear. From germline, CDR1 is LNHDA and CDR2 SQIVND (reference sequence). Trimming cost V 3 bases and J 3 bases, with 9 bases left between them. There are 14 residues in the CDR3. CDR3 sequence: CASSIHRINQPQHF. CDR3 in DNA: TGTGCCAGTAGTATCCATCGAATCAATCAGCCCCAGCATTTT.

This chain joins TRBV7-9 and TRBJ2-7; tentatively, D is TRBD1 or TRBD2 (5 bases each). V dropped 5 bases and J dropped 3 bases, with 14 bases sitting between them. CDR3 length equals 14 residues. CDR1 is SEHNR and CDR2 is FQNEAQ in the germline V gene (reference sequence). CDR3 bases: TGTGCCAGCAGCCCCCGGGACGCTAACTACGAGCAGTACTTC. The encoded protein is CASSPRDANYEQYF.

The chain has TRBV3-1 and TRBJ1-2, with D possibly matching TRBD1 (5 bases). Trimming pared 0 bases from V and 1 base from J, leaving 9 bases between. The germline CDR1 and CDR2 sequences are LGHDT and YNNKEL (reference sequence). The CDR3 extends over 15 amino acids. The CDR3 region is CASSQETASNYGYTF. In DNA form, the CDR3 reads TGTGCCAGCAGCCAAGAGACAGCTAGTAACTATGGCTACACCTTC.

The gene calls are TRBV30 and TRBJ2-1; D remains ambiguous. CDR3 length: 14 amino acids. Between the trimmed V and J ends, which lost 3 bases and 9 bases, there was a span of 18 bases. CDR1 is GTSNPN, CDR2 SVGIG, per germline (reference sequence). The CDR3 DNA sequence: TGTGCCTGGAGCCGCGCGAACGAACGTGGTGAGCAGTTCTTC. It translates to CAWSRANERGEQFF.

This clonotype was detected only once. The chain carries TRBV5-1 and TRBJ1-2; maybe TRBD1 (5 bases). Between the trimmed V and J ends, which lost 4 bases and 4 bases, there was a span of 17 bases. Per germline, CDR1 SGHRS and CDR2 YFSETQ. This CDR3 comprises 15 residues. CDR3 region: CASSMTRDLGYGYTF. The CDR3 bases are TGCGCCAGCAGCATGACCCGGGACCTGGGCTATGGCTACACCTTC.